This entry features one T cell receptor beta chain sequence. Naive CD8 cells were CD45RO-negative, positively selected for CCR7, excluding terminally differentiated effector memory CD45RA+ cells. These data belong to a study of shared clonotypes between healthy human individuals. TCRdb keeps only in-frame clones here, not all; method: immunoSEQ multiplex PCR. The table lists approximately 720,000 clones, approximately 90% of them singletons. The clonotype originates from a man under 40 in good health. Sequencing used naive CD8+ T cells sorted from blood.

The chain's CDR3 is CATSSAREYTGELFF. The CDR3 DNA is TGTGCCACCAGCAGTGCCAGGGAATACACCGGGGAGCTGTTTTTT. This chain uses TRBV15 with TRBJ2-2; perhaps TRBD1 as D (5 bases). The CDR3 sequence is 15 residues long. V gave up 3 bases and J gave up 3 bases, with 11 bases separating them. Looked up from germline, CDR1 is LNHNV and CDR2 is YYDKDF (reference sequence).